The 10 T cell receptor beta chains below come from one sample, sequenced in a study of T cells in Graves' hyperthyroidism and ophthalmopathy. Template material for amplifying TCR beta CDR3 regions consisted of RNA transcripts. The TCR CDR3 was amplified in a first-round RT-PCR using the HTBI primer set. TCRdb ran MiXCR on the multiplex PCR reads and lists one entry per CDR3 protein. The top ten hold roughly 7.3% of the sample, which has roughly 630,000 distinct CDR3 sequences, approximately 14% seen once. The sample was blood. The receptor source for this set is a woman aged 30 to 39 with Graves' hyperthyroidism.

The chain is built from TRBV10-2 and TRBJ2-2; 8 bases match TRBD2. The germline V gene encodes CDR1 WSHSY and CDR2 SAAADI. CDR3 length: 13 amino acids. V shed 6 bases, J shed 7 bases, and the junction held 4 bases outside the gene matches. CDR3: CASRPAGVGELFF. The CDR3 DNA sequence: TGCGCCAGCAGACCAGCGGGAGTCGGGGAGCTGTTTTTT.

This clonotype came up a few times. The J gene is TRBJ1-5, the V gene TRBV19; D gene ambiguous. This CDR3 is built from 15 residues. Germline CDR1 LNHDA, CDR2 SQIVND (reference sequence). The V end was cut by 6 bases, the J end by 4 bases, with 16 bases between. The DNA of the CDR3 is TGTGCCAGTAGCCCGAAGGTGGGGATGAATCAGCCCCAGCATTTT. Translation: CASSPKVGMNQPQHF.

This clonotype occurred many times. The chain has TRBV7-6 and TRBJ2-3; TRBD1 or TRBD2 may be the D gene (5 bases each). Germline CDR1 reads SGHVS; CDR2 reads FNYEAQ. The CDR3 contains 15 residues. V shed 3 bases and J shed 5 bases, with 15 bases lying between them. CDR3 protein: CASSFRGRDGDTQYF. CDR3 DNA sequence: TGTGCCAGCAGCTTCCGTGGCCGGGACGGAGATACGCAGTATTTT.

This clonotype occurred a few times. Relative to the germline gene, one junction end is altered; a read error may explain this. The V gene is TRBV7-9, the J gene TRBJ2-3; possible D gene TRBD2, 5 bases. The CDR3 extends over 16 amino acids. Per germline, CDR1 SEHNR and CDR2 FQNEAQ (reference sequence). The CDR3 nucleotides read TGTGCCAGCAGCCTCCCAGGAGCCCCTAGCACGGATACGCAGTATTTT. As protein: CASSLPGAPSTDTQYF.

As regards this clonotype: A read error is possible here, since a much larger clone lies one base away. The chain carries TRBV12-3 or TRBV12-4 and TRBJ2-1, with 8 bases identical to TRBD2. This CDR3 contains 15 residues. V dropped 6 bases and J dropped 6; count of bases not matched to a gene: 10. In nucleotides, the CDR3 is TGTGCCAGCAGACCCCCAGCGGGAGTAGGCAATGAGCAGTTCTTC. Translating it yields CASRPPAGVGNEQFF.

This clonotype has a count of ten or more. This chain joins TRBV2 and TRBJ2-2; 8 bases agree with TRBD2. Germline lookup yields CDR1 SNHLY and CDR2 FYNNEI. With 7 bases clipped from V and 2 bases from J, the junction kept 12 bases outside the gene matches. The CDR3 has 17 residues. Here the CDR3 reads CASNPRLATRNTGELFF. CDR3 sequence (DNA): TGTGCCAGCAACCCCCGACTAGCGACGAGAAACACCGGGGAGCTGTTTTTT.

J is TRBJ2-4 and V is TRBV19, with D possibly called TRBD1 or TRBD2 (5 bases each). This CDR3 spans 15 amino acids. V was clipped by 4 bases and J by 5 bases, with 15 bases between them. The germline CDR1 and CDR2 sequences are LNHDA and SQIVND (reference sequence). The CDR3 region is CASSNPGPIENIQYF. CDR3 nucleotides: TGTGCCAGTAGTAATCCGGGGCCGATAGAAAACATTCAGTACTTC.

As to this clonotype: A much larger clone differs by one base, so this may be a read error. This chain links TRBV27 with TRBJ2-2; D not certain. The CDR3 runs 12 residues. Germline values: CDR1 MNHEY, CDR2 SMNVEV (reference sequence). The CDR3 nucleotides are TGTGCCAGCAGTCTTAACTATGGGGTGCTGTTTTTT. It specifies CASSLNYGVLFF.

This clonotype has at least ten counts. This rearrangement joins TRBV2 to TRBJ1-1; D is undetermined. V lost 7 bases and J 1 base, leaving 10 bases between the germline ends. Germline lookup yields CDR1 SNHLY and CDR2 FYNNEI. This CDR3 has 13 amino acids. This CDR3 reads CASTSTRNTEAFF. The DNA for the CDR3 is TGTGCCAGCACTAGTACGAGGAACACTGAAGCTTTCTTT.

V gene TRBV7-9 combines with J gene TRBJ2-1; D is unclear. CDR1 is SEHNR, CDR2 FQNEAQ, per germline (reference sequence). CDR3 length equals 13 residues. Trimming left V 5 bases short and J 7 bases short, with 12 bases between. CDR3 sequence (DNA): TGTGCCAGCAGCCAAGATCCGTGGAATGAGCAGTTCTTC. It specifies CASSQDPWNEQFF. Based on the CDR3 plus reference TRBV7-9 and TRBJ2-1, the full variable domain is DTGVSQNPRHKITKRGQNVTFRCDPISEHNRLYWYRQTLGQGPEFLTYFQNEAQLEKSRLLSDRFSAERPKGSFSTLEIQRTEQGDSAMYLCASSQDPWNEQFFGPGTRLTVL.